The 19 T cell receptor beta chains listed next were all sequenced from one sample in a study of blood T cell repertoires in COVID-19. Using immunoSEQ multiplex PCR, the repertoire was profiled, and TCRdb retains in-frame clones only, with some absent. The data show about 160,000 clones, 84% seen once. Sequencing input: PBMCs or T cells enriched from blood (not recorded which). These receptor sequences come from a woman between 45 and 60 years old who had recovered from COVID-19.

This chain uses TRBV28 with TRBJ2-3; 7 positions agree with TRBD2. Germline V gives CDR1 MDHEN, CDR2 SYDVKM. Trimming cost V 6 bases and J 6 bases; bases outside gene matches: 9. The CDR3 has 14 amino acids. CDR3 in amino acids: CASSLGTTVDTQYF. The CDR3 bases are TGTGCCAGCAGCCTCGGGACTACGGTCGATACGCAGTATTTT.

This chain links TRBV6-2 or TRBV6-3 with TRBJ2-4, with D possibly matching TRBD1 (5 bases). CDR1 and CDR2 (germline): MNHEY, SVGEGT. Between the trimmed V and J ends, which lost 5 bases and 3 bases, there was a span of 17 bases. This CDR3 is 16 amino acids long. The CDR3 sequence: CASSHRTASDKNIQYF. CDR3 coding DNA: TGTGCCAGCAGTCACAGGACCGCGTCAGACAAAAACATTCAGTACTTC.

This CDR3 reads CASSDSGQLLYNEQFF. The CDR3 DNA reads TGTGCCAGTAGTGACTCGGGACAGCTACTCTACAATGAGCAGTTCTTC. The V and J genes are TRBV19 and TRBJ2-1; TRBD1 matches at 7 bases. Germline V gene data show CDR1 as LNHDA and CDR2 as SQIVND (reference sequence). J lost 3 bases, V lost 5 bases, and 10 bases had no gene match. This CDR3 contains 16 residues.

The gene calls are TRBV7-9 and TRBJ1-1, with D perhaps TRBD1 (6 bases). Germline assignment: CDR1 SEHNR and CDR2 FQNEAQ (reference sequence). With 3 bases removed from V and 3 bases from J, the gap between germline ends came to 8 bases. The CDR3 extends over 13 amino acids. The DNA of the CDR3 is TGTGCCAGCAGCTTGTCAGGGGACACTGAAGCTTTCTTT. Protein sequence: CASSLSGDTEAFF.

This clone was picked up one time. The gene calls are TRBV6-4 and TRBJ1-2; unclear D gene. Germline CDR1 reads MRHNA; CDR2 reads SNTAGT. CDR3 length: 10 amino acids. V was shortened by 6 bases and J by 8 bases, with 7 bases between the two germline ends. The CDR3 region has the DNA TGTGCCAGCAGGGCTGCAGGCTACACCTTC. Translation gives CASRAAGYTF.

This clone was counted a single time. V and J are TRBV4-3 and TRBJ1-4, with 7 bases lining up with TRBD1. CDR3 length equals 15 residues. The J segment lost 9 bases and the V segment lost 4 bases, leaving 11 bases of the junction unmatched. Germline assignment: CDR1 LGHNA and CDR2 YSLEER. CDR3 residues: CASSLQTGRDKKLFF. Here the CDR3 DNA reads TGCGCCAGCAGCCTCCAGACAGGGCGGGATAAAAAACTGTTTTTT.

The V call is TRBV7-2, the J call TRBJ2-7; tentatively, D is TRBD2 (6 bases). Trimming pared 2 bases from V and 2 bases from J, leaving 13 bases between. The CDR3 consists of 15 residues. CDR1 and CDR2 from the germline V gene are SGHTA and FQGNSA. In DNA form, the CDR3 reads TGTGCCAGCAGCTTACGCCGCGGGGAGGCCTACGAGCAGTACTTC. Its translation: CASSLRRGEAYEQYF.

The rearrangement uses TRBV27 and TRBJ2-1; 7 positions agree with TRBD2. Germline CDR1 reads MNHEY; CDR2 reads SMNVEV (reference sequence). The junction had 5 bases not matched to a gene; V was cut back by 3 bases and J by 3 bases. This CDR3 contains 15 residues. CDR3 nucleotides: TGTGCCAGCAGTTTCTCCGGGGGGAACTACAATGAGCAGTTCTTC. The encoded protein is CASSFSGGNYNEQFF.

V gene TRBV6-5 combines with J gene TRBJ2-3; maybe TRBD1 (6 bases). V lost 6 bases and J 4 bases, leaving 11 bases between the germline ends. In germline, CDR1 is MNHEY, CDR2 SVGAGI. The CDR3 loop spans 13 amino acids. CDR3 bases: TGTGCCAGCAGATCCCCAGGGGCAGATACGCAGTATTTT. Translated, it gives CASRSPGADTQYF.

The rearrangement uses TRBV10-2 and TRBJ2-6, with 10 nucleotides matching TRBD2. CDR1 and CDR2 (germline): WSHSY, SAAADI. V was pared by 3 bases and J by 0 bases, with 2 bases of the junction left unmatched. CDR3 length: 17 amino acids. In DNA form, the CDR3 reads TGCGCCAGCAGTGAAGGGACTAGCGCCTCTGGGGCCAACGTCCTGACTTTC. Translated: CASSEGTSASGANVLTF.

The rearrangement links TRBV7-8 to TRBJ1-2; D is perhaps TRBD1 (5 bases). Germline V lookup: CDR1 SGHVS, CDR2 FQNEAQ. Trimming left V 5 bases short and J 0 bases short, with 19 bases between. The CDR3 sequence is 17 residues long. CDR3 sequence reads: CASSRALGGAANYGYTF. The CDR3 coding sequence is TGTGCCAGCAGCCGAGCTTTGGGTGGGGCAGCTAACTATGGCTACACCTTC.

This clone has only one observation. The chain recombines TRBV3-1 (or the pseudogene TRBV3-2) with TRBJ2-7; 11 positions agree with TRBD1. Trimming at V came to 4 bases and at J to 4 bases, leaving 3 bases not matched to a gene. The CDR3 consists of 14 residues. In germline, CDR1 is LGHDT, CDR2 YNNKEL (reference sequence). CDR3 DNA sequence: TGTGCCAGCAGCCGCGGGACAGGGGGATACGAGCAGTACTTC. It is translated as CASSRGTGGYEQYF.

V gene TRBV7-2 combines with J gene TRBJ2-5; the D is unclear. The CDR3 has 13 amino acids. Trimming shortened V by 4 bases and J by 5 bases, and 11 bases separated the two germline ends. CDR1 and CDR2 from the germline V gene are SGHTA and FQGNSA. In DNA form, the CDR3 reads TGTGCCAGCAGCTCTACGGTCTGGGAGACCCAGTACTTC. Protein sequence: CASSSTVWETQYF.

This chain uses TRBV11-2 with TRBJ2-7; D may be TRBD1 (6 bases). Germline CDR1 reads SGHAT; CDR2 reads FQNNGV. V lost 8 bases and J 5 bases, leaving 22 bases between the germline ends. The CDR3 contains 15 residues. The CDR3 loop is CASSMAGAAFDEQYF. As DNA, the CDR3 is TGTGCCAGCTCCATGGCAGGGGCCGCTTTCGACGAGCAGTACTTC. The entire variable domain, with the rest obtained from reference TRBV11-2 and TRBJ2-7, is as follows: EAGVAQSPRYKIIEKRQSVAFWCNPISGHATLYWYQQILGQGPKLLIQFQNNGVVDDSQLPKDRFSAERLKGVDSTLKIQPAKLEDSAVYLCASSMAGAAFDEQYFGPGTRLTVT.

The J gene is TRBJ2-7, the V gene TRBV20-1, with D possibly TRBD2 on 6 matching bases. Trimming cost V 3 bases and J 2 bases, with 14 bases left between them. Per the germline V gene, CDR1 is DFQATT and CDR2 is SNEGSKA (reference sequence). There are 14 residues in the CDR3. CDR3: CSASTSGLAYEQYF. The CDR3 region has the DNA TGCAGTGCTAGTACCTCGGGACTCGCCTACGAGCAGTACTTC.

This chain uses TRBV10-3 with TRBJ2-5; 7 bases line up with TRBD1. This CDR3 contains 12 residues. After removal of 10 bases from V and 1 base from J, the junction contained 3 bases not matched to a gene. Looked up from germline, CDR1 is ENHRY and CDR2 is SYGVKD. The chain's CDR3 is CASRDSQETQYF. CDR3 sequence (DNA): TGTGCCAGTCGGGACAGCCAAGAGACCCAGTACTTC.

V usage is TRBV3-1 (or the pseudogene TRBV3-2) and J usage is TRBJ2-7; D remains ambiguous. Between the trimmed V and J ends, which lost 1 base and 2 bases, there was a span of 12 bases. CDR3 length: 15 residues. Looked up from germline, CDR1 is LGHDT and CDR2 is YNNKEL (reference sequence). As DNA, the CDR3 is TGTGCCAGCAGCCAAGTCAGAATCAATACCTACGAGCAGTACTTC. It yields the protein CASSQVRINTYEQYF.

This chain connects TRBV27 to TRBJ1-1; 8 bases are a match to TRBD1. CDR3 size: 16 residues. V lost 2 bases and J lost 1; bases outside the gene matches: 6. Germline loops: CDR1 MNHEY, CDR2 SMNVEV (reference sequence). The CDR3 DNA reads as TGTGCCAGCAGTTTAAGGACAGGGCGAGGGAACACTGAAGCTTTCTTT. This encodes CASSLRTGRGNTEAFF.

The chain employs TRBV5-4 and TRBJ1-2; 7 bases line up with TRBD1. This CDR3 region has 13 residues. The V gene's germline CDR1 is SGHNT and CDR2 YYREEE (reference sequence). Trimming took 4 bases from V and 3 from J; bases not matched to a gene: 3. The CDR3 region is CASSNTGDYGYTF. In DNA, the CDR3 is TGTGCCAGCAGCAACACAGGGGACTATGGCTACACCTTC.